A selection of T cell receptor beta chains follows, all from one sample in a study of T cell responses to AZD1222 COVID-19 vaccine. Assay: immunoSEQ multiplex PCR; the TCRdb copy retains only in-frame clones and omits some. The sample records about 89,000 clones, 70% to 90% being singletons. Sequenced here: peripheral blood, sampled 28 days after the second AZD1222 dose. These receptors came from an adult who received the AZD1222 COVID-19 vaccine. The CDR3 runs from the conserved cysteine through the conserved F or W. A D gene is named only where the DNA matches it firmly. A clone size is listed for some rows: how often the clone was seen (once, few, many), or a class if it is expanded.

D gene: TRBD1
V gene: TRBV6-5
clone size: -
J gene: TRBJ1-5
CDR3 protein: CASGPGTGANQPQHF
CDR3 DNA: TGTGCCAGCGGGCCCGGGACAGGGGCAAATCAGCCCCAGCATTTT

D gene: -
V gene: TRBV4-2
clone size: once
J gene: TRBJ2-5
CDR3 protein: CASSQESQRGGTQYF
CDR3 DNA: TGTGCCAGCAGCCAAGAAAGTCAGCGCGGAGGAACCCAGTACTTC

D gene: -
V gene: TRBV12-3/TRBV12-4
clone size: -
J gene: TRBJ2-2
CDR3 protein: CACREVNTGELFF
CDR3 DNA: TGTGCCTGCAGGGAGGTGAACACCGGGGAGCTGTTTTTT

D gene: -
V gene: TRBV19
clone size: -
J gene: TRBJ1-5
CDR3 protein: CASKGMDQPQHF
CDR3 DNA: TGTGCCAGTAAGGGGATGGATCAGCCCCAGCATTTT

D gene: TRBD2
V gene: TRBV10-2
clone size: -
J gene: TRBJ2-3
CDR3 protein: CASSAGRTSGGGTDTQYF
CDR3 DNA: TGCGCCAGCAGCGCCGGAAGGACTAGCGGGGGAGGGACAGATACGCAGTATTTT

D gene: -
V gene: TRBV2
clone size: -
J gene: TRBJ1-4
CDR3 protein: CASTWTVPQANEKLFF
CDR3 DNA: TGTGCCAGCACTTGGACAGTCCCGCAGGCTAATGAAAAACTGTTTTTT

D gene: TRBD1
V gene: TRBV27
clone size: few
J gene: TRBJ1-1
CDR3 protein: CASSFRDRPVAEAFF
CDR3 DNA: TGTGCCAGCAGTTTTAGGGACAGGCCGGTAGCCGAAGCTTTCTTT

D gene: TRBD1
V gene: TRBV5-8
clone size: -
J gene: TRBJ1-2
CDR3 protein: CASSFDRVSFLGYGYTF
CDR3 DNA: TGTGCCAGCAGCTTCGACAGGGTTAGCTTTTTAGGCTATGGCTACACCTTC

D gene: -
V gene: TRBV27
clone size: -
J gene: TRBJ1-1
CDR3 protein: CASSPPDMRNTEAFF
CDR3 DNA: TGTGCCAGCAGTCCACCCGACATGAGAAACACTGAAGCTTTCTTT

D gene: -
V gene: TRBV7-8
clone size: -
J gene: TRBJ1-1
CDR3 protein: CASSLGLGGATEAFF
CDR3 DNA: TGTGCCAGCAGCTTAGGGCTCGGGGGCGCGACTGAAGCTTTCTTT

D gene: -
V gene: TRBV5-6
clone size: -
J gene: TRBJ1-1
CDR3 protein: CASSLAWAGTKNTEAFF
CDR3 DNA: TGTGCCAGCAGCTTGGCTTGGGCAGGTACTAAGAACACTGAAGCTTTCTTT

D gene: -
V gene: TRBV5-1
clone size: once
J gene: TRBJ1-2
CDR3 protein: CASSLEQNYGYTF
CDR3 DNA: TGCGCCAGCAGCTTGGAACAGAACTATGGCTACACCTTC

D gene: TRBD1
V gene: TRBV5-1
clone size: -
J gene: TRBJ1-6
CDR3 protein: CASSSSSGTGSLVTLHF
CDR3 DNA: TGCGCCAGCAGCTCGAGCTCCGGGACAGGGAGTTTGGTAACCCTCCACTTT

D gene: TRBD1
V gene: TRBV11-3
clone size: -
J gene: TRBJ2-4
CDR3 protein: CASSLWAGGKNIQYF
CDR3 DNA: TGTGCCAGCAGCTTATGGGCAGGGGGCAAAAACATTCAGTACTTC

D gene: -
V gene: TRBV4-1
clone size: once
J gene: TRBJ2-7
CDR3 protein: CASSPGQGSSYEQYF
CDR3 DNA: TGCGCCAGCAGCCCGGGACAAGGGAGCTCCTACGAGCAGTACTTC

D gene: -
V gene: TRBV19
clone size: -
J gene: TRBJ2-4
CDR3 protein: CASSTGAKNIQYF
CDR3 DNA: TGTGCCAGTTCGACAGGAGCAAAAAACATTCAGTACTTC

D gene: -
V gene: TRBV11-1
clone size: -
J gene: TRBJ1-6
CDR3 protein: CASSSQPQNSPLHF
CDR3 DNA: TGTGCCAGCAGCTCGCAGCCACAGAATTCACCCCTCCACTTT

D gene: TRBD1
V gene: TRBV5-1
clone size: -
J gene: TRBJ1-5
CDR3 protein: CASSWTGANQPQHF
CDR3 DNA: TGCGCCAGCAGCTGGACAGGGGCAAATCAGCCCCAGCATTTT

D gene: -
V gene: TRBV2
clone size: -
J gene: TRBJ1-5
CDR3 protein: CASSLQQEQPQHF
CDR3 DNA: TGTGCCAGCAGCCTACAACAGGAACAGCCCCAGCATTTT

D gene: -
V gene: TRBV30
clone size: -
J gene: TRBJ2-1
CDR3 protein: CALTQWGSYNEQFF
CDR3 DNA: TGTGCCCTAACACAGTGGGGTTCCTACAATGAGCAGTTCTTC

D gene: -
V gene: TRBV10-3
clone size: -
J gene: TRBJ2-7
CDR3 protein: CAIRDQGRMATSQYF
CDR3 DNA: TGTGCCATCAGGGATCAGGGAAGGATGGCTACGAGCCAGTACTTC

D gene: -
V gene: TRBV6-5
clone size: -
J gene: TRBJ1-2
CDR3 protein: CASSLTDNYGYTF
CDR3 DNA: TGTGCCAGCAGTCTAACAGACAACTATGGCTACACCTTC

D gene: -
V gene: TRBV19
clone size: -
J gene: TRBJ2-6
CDR3 protein: CASTPLMGANVLTF
CDR3 DNA: TGTGCCAGCACCCCCTTAATGGGGGCCAACGTCCTGACTTTC

D gene: TRBD2
V gene: TRBV11-2
clone size: once
J gene: TRBJ2-1
CDR3 protein: CASRSPYARGGPKNEQFF
CDR3 DNA: TGTGCCAGCAGGTCACCCTACGCGCGGGGGGGGCCTAAGAATGAGCAGTTCTTC

D gene: -
V gene: TRBV5-4
clone size: -
J gene: TRBJ2-7
CDR3 protein: CASSPRSRSYEQYF
CDR3 DNA: TGTGCCAGCAGCCCGAGATCGCGATCCTACGAGCAGTACTTC

D gene: -
V gene: TRBV18
clone size: -
J gene: TRBJ1-2
CDR3 protein: CASWNGQIEVLANYGYTF
CDR3 DNA: TGTGCCAGCTGGAACGGGCAGATTGAGGTATTGGCTAACTATGGCTACACCTTC

D gene: -
V gene: TRBV18
clone size: -
J gene: TRBJ1-6
CDR3 protein: CASSPPGGSPLHF
CDR3 DNA: TGTGCCAGCTCACCTCCCGGGGGTTCACCCCTCCACTTT

D gene: -
V gene: TRBV5-4
clone size: -
J gene: TRBJ1-4
CDR3 protein: CASSLSGAWEKLFF
CDR3 DNA: TGTGCCAGCAGCTTGTCGGGGGCGTGGGAAAAACTGTTTTTT

D gene: -
V gene: TRBV19
clone size: -
J gene: TRBJ1-5
CDR3 protein: CARDPPDWADQPQHF
CDR3 DNA: TGTGCCAGGGACCCCCCTGACTGGGCCGATCAGCCCCAGCATTTT

D gene: -
V gene: TRBV30
clone size: once
J gene: TRBJ2-7
CDR3 protein: CAWSVWGRTYEQYF
CDR3 DNA: TGTGCCTGGAGTGTATGGGGCAGGACCTACGAGCAGTACTTC